A single T cell receptor (beta chain) is shown here with its context. Antigen unknown. This sample was taken from a study of cytomegalovirus exposure and HLA in healthy donors. Study-wide results and caveats: TCR beta sequences reportedly predicted the HLA-A and HLA-B alleles of most subjects accurately. Certain indistinguishable V segments, among them TRBV6-2 and TRBV6-3, were excluded.

The germline gives CDR1 LGHNA, CDR2 YSLEER. CDR3 size: 20 residues. V lost 1 base to trimming and J lost 2 bases; unmatched junction nucleotides: 16. The primer mix had 60 Vbeta and 13 Jbeta primers. Assay used: immunoSEQ multiplex PCR; TCRdb lists only in-frame clones, some missing. The data show fewer than 300,000 clones, more than 80% seen once. The rearrangement links TRBV4-3 to TRBJ2-1; 8 bases are a match to TRBD1. The sample comprised PBMCs. The source of this sequence is a man aged 35-49 years in good health and CMV-seropositive. CDR3 loop: CASSQGPTIKPGQAYNEQFF. Here the CDR3 DNA reads TGCGCCAGCAGCCAAGGCCCCACCATCAAACCGGGACAGGCCTACAATGAGCAGTTCTTC.